This TCR beta chain was sequenced during a study of T cells in Graves' hyperthyroidism and ophthalmopathy. Trimming shortened V by 5 bases and J by 0 bases, and 8 bases separated the two germline ends. Germline V gene data show CDR1 as SQVTM and CDR2 as ANQGSEA. CDR3 size: 13 residues. The table lists this clonotype with a few counts. Its antigen is undetermined. The CDR3 regions of TCR beta were amplified from RNA transcripts. HTBI primers were used for first-round RT-PCR of the TCR CDR3. In TCRdb, the multiplex PCR reads were re-called with MiXCR into one record per CDR3 protein. Here the sample spans about 480,000 distinct CDR3 sequences, under 15% being singletons. Study-level findings and limits: By a 13 V-J model, ophthalmopathy was set apart from stable hyperthyroidism.

The sequenced sample consisted of blood. This sequence originates from a young woman with Graves' hyperthyroidism. V is TRBV29-1 and J is TRBJ1-3; D is uncertain. The CDR3 DNA reads as TGCAGCGTTATTCAAGACTCTGGAAACACCATATATTTT. Translated: CSVIQDSGNTIYF.